Sequencing of this T cell receptor (beta chain) was carried out in a study of cytomegalovirus exposure and HLA in healthy donors. Study conclusions and caveats: Accurate prediction of HLA-A and HLA-B alleles (for most subjects) was reportedly achieved from TCR beta sequences.

Germline assignment: CDR1 PRHDT and CDR2 FYEKMQ (reference sequence). The ends were cut back, 5 bases at V and 4 bases at J, with 9 bases in the middle. The CDR3 has 13 amino acids. The PCR made use of 60 Vbeta and 13 Jbeta primers. TCRdb's table, derived via immunoSEQ multiplex PCR, lists solely in-frame clones and lacks some. The sample lists 150,000 to 200,000 clones; 60% to 85% were seen once. To note about this clone: Its specificity is not known.

This clonotype was sampled from a woman aged 40 to 49 in good health and CMV-seronegative. Specimen: PBMCs. The genes are TRBV13 and TRBJ1-3; D call uncertain. The CDR3 loop is CASSAGVGNTIYF. DNA of the CDR3: TGTGCCAGCAGCGCCGGGGTAGGAAACACCATATATTTT.